Shown below are 21 T cell receptor beta chains from a single sample sequenced in a study of blood T cell repertoires in COVID-19 (dated by TCRdb to the early 2020s). Libraries were prepared through the immunoSEQ multiplex PCR assay. Drawn from immuneACCESS, this table holds only the in-frame rearrangements with V and J called that TCRdb kept. Clones are partly lost; checked studies trace under half to an unresolved V gene and leave the rest unexplained. Within this sample are fewer than 110,000 clones, with about 86% of them counted one time only. Roughly 3.5% of the sample is held by the ten biggest clonotypes. The sample comprised peripheral blood. Every receptor here comes from a human donor in a cohort sampled during active COVID-19.

The count of this clone is one. This chain links TRBV9 with TRBJ2-5; 8 bases line up with TRBD2. The ends lost 0 bases at V and 5 bases at J; junction bases unmatched: 12. Germline V gives CDR1 SGDLS, CDR2 YYNGEE. The CDR3 covers 17 residues. The CDR3 region is CASSVGLAGTSRETQYF. CDR3 nucleotides: TGTGCCAGCAGCGTAGGTCTAGCGGGTACCTCGAGGGAGACCCAGTACTTC.

The chain couples TRBV5-8 to TRBJ1-2; D perhaps matches TRBD1 (5 bases). V was trimmed by 9 bases and J by 4 bases, leaving 31 bases between them. Germline V gives CDR1 SGHTS, CDR2 YDEGEE. This CDR3 has 18 residues. CDR3 bases: TGTGCCACCTCCAGCAGCCCTGAAGTTCCAGGGTTAGGCTATGGCTACACCTTC. Its translation: CATSSSPEVPGLGYGYTF.

This sequence joins TRBV18 and TRBJ1-3; D gene uncertain. CDR1 and CDR2 (germline): KGHSH, LQKENI. Trimming stripped 2 bases from V and 1 base from J, with 6 bases between. The CDR3 sequence is 14 residues long. This CDR3 reads CASSPAASGNTIYF. CDR3 in DNA: TGTGCCAGCTCACCAGCGGCATCTGGAAACACCATATATTTT.

The chain couples TRBV7-3 to TRBJ2-7, with 8 bases that match TRBD1. V lost 2 bases, J lost 3 bases, and 3 bases stayed unmatched. There are 14 residues in the CDR3. Germline assignment: CDR1 SGHTA and CDR2 FQGTGA. DNA of the CDR3: TGTGCCAGCAGCTTAGCAGGGGGCGACTACGAGCAGTACTTC. Protein product: CASSLAGGDYEQYF.

V gene TRBV5-8 combines with J gene TRBJ2-7; 7 positions match TRBD1. Germline values: CDR1 SGHTS, CDR2 YDEGEE. V trimming: 2 bases; J trimming: 2 bases; junction bases outside the gene matches: 4. This CDR3 region has 14 residues. The DNA of the CDR3 is TGTGCCAGCAGCTTTAGGGGGCCGACCTACGAGCAGTACTTC. This gives the protein CASSFRGPTYEQYF.

The chain is built from TRBV19 and TRBJ2-1; the match to TRBD1 covers 8 bases. The junction had 10 bases not matched to a gene; V was cut back by 5 bases and J by 13 bases. CDR1 is LNHDA, CDR2 SQIVND, per germline (reference sequence). The CDR3 is made up of 13 amino acids. The CDR3 DNA is TGTGCCAGTAGTCCGGACAGGGCGAGGCGACAGTTCTTC. As protein: CASSPDRARRQFF.

The chain is built from TRBV12-3 or TRBV12-4 and TRBJ2-1; D not certain. The CDR3 sequence is 13 residues long. V lost 5 bases, J lost 4 bases, and 9 bases lay in between. CDR3 residues: CASSPPVYNEQFF. The CDR3 DNA reads as TGTGCCAGCAGTCCACCAGTATACAATGAGCAGTTCTTC.

This rearrangement joins TRBV30 to TRBJ1-2; no definite D call. Germline V gives CDR1 GTSNPN, CDR2 SVGIG (reference sequence). The CDR3 has 15 amino acids. Trimming left V 0 bases short and J 7 bases short, with 18 bases between. The CDR3, as DNA: TGTGCCTGGAGTGTTACGGCGGAGGGCGGAGGTGGCTACACCTTC. This codes for CAWSVTAEGGGGYTF.

Concerning this clone itself: The junction departs from germline at one end; a sequencing error may be responsible. The V gene is TRBV6-2 or TRBV6-3, the J gene TRBJ1-4; perhaps TRBD1 as D (5 bases). CDR1 and CDR2 from the germline V gene are MNHEY and SVGEGT. The CDR3 sequence is 15 residues long. CDR3 sequence reads: CASSYVDGGAGKLFF. In DNA form, the CDR3 reads TGTGCCAGCAGTTACGTAGACGGCGGGGCAGGAAAACTTTTTTTT.

This clone was seen just once. The chain couples TRBV28 to TRBJ2-3; 9 bases map to TRBD2. The CDR3 is 16 amino acids. The V and J ends lost 8 bases and 2 bases, in that order; junction bases with no gene match: 11. Germline V gives CDR1 MDHEN, CDR2 SYDVKM. As DNA, the CDR3 is TGTGCCAGCTCCATCCCGGGACTAGCCAACACAGATACGCAGTATTTT. Amino acids: CASSIPGLANTDTQYF.

The chain carries TRBV11-2 and TRBJ1-1; D might be TRBD1 (5 bases). CDR3 length: 12 residues. V lost 5 bases and J lost 8, with 12 bases in between. CDR1 is SGHAT, CDR2 FQNNGV, per germline. The CDR3 is CASSRRGLEAFF. CDR3 DNA: TGTGCCAGCAGCCGGAGGGGTTTGGAAGCTTTCTTT.

V is TRBV5-1 and J is TRBJ2-3; D not resolved. CDR3 length equals 14 residues. Trimming took off 0 bases at V and 2 bases at J, with 7 bases between the two ends. Germline V gives CDR1 SGHRS, CDR2 YFSETQ. The CDR3 nucleotides read TGCGCCAGCAGCTTGGGACTCGACACAGATACGCAGTATTTT. Its protein product is CASSLGLDTDTQYF.

J is TRBJ1-5 and V is TRBV6-6; TRBD1 matches at 7 bases. The germline CDR1 and CDR2 sequences are MNHNY and SVGAGI (reference sequence). Losses at the gene ends were 2 bases for V and 1 base for J; bases not matched to a gene: 2. The CDR3 has 15 residues. CDR3 in amino acids: CASSYLQGSNQPQHF. The CDR3 DNA follows: TGTGCCAGCAGTTACCTACAGGGGAGCAATCAGCCCCAGCATTTT.

This clone was seen just once. V is TRBV7-8 and J is TRBJ2-5; weak D call: TRBD1 (5 bases). Between the trimmed V and J ends, which lost 4 bases and 5 bases, there was a span of 14 bases. The CDR3 sequence is 14 residues long. The V gene's germline CDR1 is SGHVS and CDR2 FQNEAQ. CDR3 nucleotides: TGTGCCAGCAGCTCCCTCAGGGTAGGCGAGACCCAGTACTTC. It encodes CASSSLRVGETQYF.

This chain links TRBV6-5 with TRBJ1-1, with TRBD1 matching over 8 bases. The length of the CDR3 is 14 residues. The junction had 4 bases not matched to a gene; V was cut back by 6 bases and J by 1 base. Germline V gene lookup returns CDR1 MNHEY and CDR2 SVGAGI. For the CDR3, the DNA is TGTGCCAGCAGCCTTGGACAGGGGAACACTGAAGCTTTCTTT. Residues: CASSLGQGNTEAFF.

The genes are TRBV30 and TRBJ1-3, with D unclear. The germline gives CDR1 GTSNPN, CDR2 SVGIG (reference sequence). Trimming shortened V by 2 bases and J by 5 bases, and 7 bases separated the two germline ends. The CDR3 length is 12 residues. As DNA, the CDR3 is TGTGCCTGGAGTCAGTCGCGAAACACCATATATTTT. Its protein product is CAWSQSRNTIYF.

The V gene is TRBV7-9, the J gene TRBJ1-2; TRBD1 might be the D (5 bases). Germline CDR1 is SEHNR and CDR2 is FQNEAQ (reference sequence). Between the trimmed V and J ends, which lost 7 bases and 8 bases, there was a span of 14 bases. This CDR3 contains 12 residues. The CDR3 nucleotides read TGTGCCAGCACCCTGACAGACGCCGGCTACACCTTC. Its translation is CASTLTDAGYTF.

The chain has TRBV27 and TRBJ2-4; the match to TRBD2 covers 12 bases. The ends lost 3 bases at V and 4 bases at J; junction bases unmatched: 4. This CDR3 is 16 amino acids long. Germline lookup yields CDR1 MNHEY and CDR2 SMNVEV (reference sequence). This CDR3 reads CASSFLAGGQKNIQYF. In DNA, the CDR3 is TGTGCCAGCAGTTTTCTAGCGGGGGGGCAAAAAAACATTCAGTACTTC.

The gene calls are TRBV6-2 or TRBV6-3 and TRBJ1-5, with D possibly TRBD1 on 5 matching bases. Germline V gene sequence: CDR1 MNHEY, CDR2 SVGEGT. This CDR3 spans 15 amino acids. V was trimmed by 1 base and J by 4 bases, leaving 11 bases between them. The CDR3 DNA sequence: TGTGCCAGCAGTTACTGGAGGGGAGGAAATCAGCCCCAGCATTTT. This translates into CASSYWRGGNQPQHF.

The rearrangement joins TRBV5-4 to TRBJ2-3; a weak D match, TRBD2 (5 bases). Trimming pared 5 bases from V and 9 bases from J, leaving 16 bases between. The CDR3 length is 13 residues. Germline CDR1 is SGHNT and CDR2 is YYREEE (reference sequence). DNA for the CDR3: TGTGCCAGCAGGAGGGATTTAGATCAGACGCAGTATTTT. It codes for CASRRDLDQTQYF.

The V call is TRBV5-1, the J call TRBJ1-4; possibly TRBD1 for D (6 bases). The germline V and J ends were trimmed by 5 bases and 8 bases, with 13 bases remaining between them. This CDR3 has 13 residues. Germline-derived CDR1 and CDR2 are SGHRS and YFSETQ. The CDR3, as DNA: TGCGCCAGCAGTTCCCGGACAGAGGAAAAACTGTTTTTT. Translating it yields CASSSRTEEKLFF.